Following are 25 T cell receptor beta chains from one sample sequenced in a study of blood T cell repertoires in COVID-19. This table comes from immunoSEQ multiplex PCR, and its TCRdb copy is limited to in-frame clones, with some not included. The sample has 70,000 to 85,000 clones, less than 95% seen once. Sequencing used peripheral blood. These receptors were taken from a woman aged 55-75 years with active COVID-19.

The V call is TRBV5-1, the J call TRBJ1-3; D is perhaps TRBD1 (5 bases). The germline V gene encodes CDR1 SGHRS and CDR2 YFSETQ. CDR3 length: 15 amino acids. V was cut by 4 bases and J by 0 bases, with 11 bases left in between. For the CDR3, the DNA is TGCGCCAGCAGCCAGGGCCACCTCTCTGGAAACACCATATATTTT. Translation: CASSQGHLSGNTIYF.

This rearrangement joins TRBV10-1 to TRBJ1-1, with 9 bases fitting TRBD1. The length of the CDR3 is 17 residues. Germline V gene sequence: CDR1 WNHNN, CDR2 SYGVQD (reference sequence). With 5 bases clipped from V and 0 bases from J, the junction kept 10 bases outside the gene matches. The CDR3 DNA follows: TGCGCCAGCAGTCCAACCTGGACAGGGGCGATGAACACTGAAGCTTTCTTT. Its translation is CASSPTWTGAMNTEAFF.

In its sample, this clone was seen once. The chain links TRBV5-4 to TRBJ2-7; tentatively, D is TRBD2 (7 bases). Per the germline V gene, CDR1 is SGHNT and CDR2 is YYREEE (reference sequence). The CDR3 runs to 15 residues. Trimming left V 6 bases short and J 0 bases short, with 16 bases between. Here the CDR3 reads CASTPGGASSYEQYF. The CDR3 DNA sequence: TGTGCCAGCACCCCTGGGGGGGCCAGCTCCTACGAGCAGTACTTC.

The rearrangement joins TRBV7-9 to TRBJ2-2; TRBD1 matches 9 bases. CDR3 length: 16 residues. Per the germline V gene, CDR1 is SEHNR and CDR2 is FQNEAQ (reference sequence). Losses at the gene ends were 4 bases for V and 4 bases for J; bases not matched to a gene: 7. The CDR3 protein is CASSYSTGGGTGELFF. The CDR3 nucleotides read TGTGCCAGCAGCTACTCGACAGGGGGGGGCACCGGGGAGCTGTTTTTT. Full variable domain (rest looked up from reference TRBV7-9 and TRBJ2-2): DTGVSQNPRHKITKRGQNVTFRCDPISEHNRLYWYRQTLGQGPEFLTYFQNEAQLEKSRLLSDRFSAERPKGSFSTLEIQRTEQGDSAMYLCASSYSTGGGTGELFFGEGSRLTVL.

The chain links TRBV6-5 to TRBJ2-7; a possible D gene is TRBD2 (7 bases). The V and J ends lost 6 bases and 4 bases respectively, with 16 bases between them. Germline CDR1 reads MNHEY; CDR2 reads SVGAGI. The CDR3 is 14 amino acids. The CDR3: CASSPLRGGYEQYF. In DNA form, the CDR3 reads TGTGCCAGCAGCCCCTTGAGGGGGGGGTACGAGCAGTACTTC.

The chain combines TRBV6-1 with TRBJ1-5; D gene uncertain. CDR1 is MNHNS, CDR2 SASEGT, per germline. Trimming stripped 0 bases from V and 4 bases from J, with 10 bases between. The CDR3 runs 15 residues. The CDR3 spells CASSEAPTQNQPQHF. DNA for the CDR3: TGTGCCAGCAGTGAAGCGCCTACACAGAATCAGCCCCAGCATTTT.

This chain joins TRBV18 and TRBJ2-1; 9 bases map to TRBD1. Trimming at V came to 5 bases and at J to 8 bases, leaving 10 bases not matched to a gene. CDR1 and CDR2 (germline): KGHSH, LQKENI. The CDR3 contains 15 residues. CDR3 residues: CASSFTGTGIDEQFF. The DNA of the CDR3 is TGTGCCAGCTCATTTACCGGGACAGGGATCGATGAGCAGTTCTTC.

The rearrangement links TRBV6-5 to TRBJ1-2; D remains ambiguous. This CDR3 has 12 residues. Germline lookup yields CDR1 MNHEY and CDR2 SVGAGI. The V end was cut by 5 bases, the J end by 6 bases, with 10 bases between. Here the CDR3 reads CASSPISDGYTF. Written as DNA, the CDR3 is TGTGCCAGCAGTCCCATCTCGGATGGCTACACCTTC.

This clone has only one observation. The chain carries TRBV27 and TRBJ2-1; TRBD1 aligns across 8 bases. Germline CDR1 MNHEY, CDR2 SMNVEV (reference sequence). The CDR3 totals 14 residues. V dropped 4 bases and J dropped 4; count of bases not matched to a gene: 3. The CDR3 DNA follows: TGTGCCAGCAGTTCTAGGGACAGGTACAATGAGCAGTTCTTC. Its translation: CASSSRDRYNEQFF.

This clone was picked up a small number of times. CDR3 coding DNA: TGTGCCAGCAGCTCAGCGGGAGACGGAAACACCATATATTTT. Protein sequence: CASSSAGDGNTIYF. The V call is TRBV7-9, the J call TRBJ1-3; the D is unclear. CDR3 length equals 14 residues. Trimming took 4 bases from V and 4 from J, leaving 11 bases between them. Germline CDR1 is SEHNR and CDR2 is FQNEAQ (reference sequence).

The chain recombines TRBV5-1 with TRBJ2-7, with D possibly being TRBD2 (6 bases). Trimming removed 4 bases at V and 0 bases at J, with 14 bases between. The CDR3 is made up of 15 amino acids. Per germline, CDR1 SGHRS and CDR2 YFSETQ. CDR3 loop: CASSPDGGPSYEQYF. The CDR3 DNA reads as TGCGCCAGCAGCCCGGACGGAGGGCCCTCCTACGAGCAGTACTTC.

This sequence joins TRBV19 and TRBJ2-3, with 7 bases lining up with TRBD2. The ends lost 5 bases at V and 7 bases at J; junction bases unmatched: 9. Germline CDR1 LNHDA, CDR2 SQIVND (reference sequence). CDR3 length: 14 amino acids. CDR3 in DNA: TGTGCCAGTAGTCCCCGAGGAGCGGGGTATACGCAGTATTTT. Amino acid sequence: CASSPRGAGYTQYF.

This chain joins TRBV10-3 and TRBJ2-7; TRBD1 matches at 7 bases. V was clipped by 3 bases and J by 2 bases; unmatched bases: 4. Per germline, CDR1 ENHRY and CDR2 SYGVKD. The length of the CDR3 is 14 residues. CDR3 protein: CAISDNRGAYEQYF. The CDR3 DNA reads TGTGCCATCAGTGATAACAGGGGTGCCTACGAGCAGTACTTC.

CDR3 DNA: TGTGCCACCAGTGATCCGGCAGGGGCTGGGGCCAACGTCCTGACTTTC. It encodes CATSDPAGAGANVLTF. The chain joins TRBV24-1 to TRBJ2-6, with D possibly matching TRBD1 (6 bases). The CDR3 loop spans 16 amino acids. From germline, CDR1 is KGHDR and CDR2 SFDVKD. V lost 3 bases and J 2 bases, leaving 10 bases between the germline ends.

This chain links TRBV18 with TRBJ1-1; 8 nucleotides align to TRBD1. Germline values: CDR1 KGHSH, CDR2 LQKENI. The CDR3 runs 13 residues. V lost 5 bases, J lost 6 bases, and 5 bases stayed unmatched. The CDR3 bases are TGTGCCAGCTCAGTCGGACAGGGCTCTGAAGCTTTCTTT. As protein: CASSVGQGSEAFF.

As for this clone: Other DNA sequences of this sample code for an identical CDR3. The J gene is TRBJ2-5, the V gene TRBV18; D possibly corresponds to TRBD2 (6 bases). Germline V CDR1 and CDR2: KGHSH, LQKENI. The CDR3 spans 12 residues. The V end lost 2 bases, the J end lost 5 bases, and 6 bases lay between the germline ends. The CDR3 DNA sequence: TGTGCCAGCTCACCAGCGGGGGAGACCCAGTACTTC. Amino acids: CASSPAGETQYF.

Here the CDR3 reads CASSWTGYGYTF. The CDR3 region has the DNA TGTGCCAGCAGCTGGACAGGCTATGGCTACACCTTC. The chain links TRBV7-2 to TRBJ1-2; TRBD1 matches at 7 bases. Germline CDR1 reads SGHTA; CDR2 reads FQGNSA. This CDR3 has 12 amino acids. J lost 4 bases, V lost 4 bases, and 0 bases had no gene match.

V and J are TRBV5-1 and TRBJ2-3; 15 nucleotides align to TRBD2. The V gene end was trimmed by 2 bases and the J gene end by 4 bases; junction bases not matched to a gene: 2. Germline CDR1 and CDR2: SGHRS and YFSETQ. The CDR3 sequence is 16 residues long. CDR3 loop: CASSLGLAGGSDTQYF. CDR3 nucleotides: TGCGCCAGCAGCTTAGGACTAGCGGGAGGGTCAGATACGCAGTATTTT.

The rearrangement uses TRBV28 and TRBJ2-7; perhaps TRBD2 as D (6 bases). V was cut by 3 bases and J by 6 bases, with 15 bases left in between. Germline V gene lookup returns CDR1 MDHEN and CDR2 SYDVKM. The CDR3 is 14 amino acids. The CDR3 loop is CASSLEGWALEQYF. CDR3 DNA sequence: TGTGCCAGCAGTTTGGAGGGGTGGGCTCTCGAGCAGTACTTC.

The J gene is TRBJ1-2, the V gene TRBV5-6; tentatively, D is TRBD1 (6 bases). Trimming shortened V by 4 bases and J by 2 bases, and 12 bases separated the two germline ends. This CDR3 is 14 amino acids long. CDR1 is SGHDT and CDR2 is YYEEEE in the germline V gene. CDR3 coding DNA: TGTGCCAGCAGCCTACAGGGTATCAACTATGGCTACACCTTC. Its translation is CASSLQGINYGYTF.

The J gene is TRBJ1-1, the V gene TRBV5-5; D not certain. Germline assignment: CDR1 SGHKS and CDR2 YYEKEE (reference sequence). The CDR3 covers 13 residues. V lost 1 base and J lost 0, with 4 bases in between. Here the CDR3 DNA reads TGTGCCAGCAGCTTGACAGTGAACACTGAAGCTTTCTTT. This translates into CASSLTVNTEAFF.

The rearrangement joins TRBV7-2 to TRBJ2-7; 8 bases line up with TRBD2. Germline CDR1 reads SGHTA; CDR2 reads FQGNSA. This CDR3 is built from 15 residues. Trimming took 5 bases from V and 3 from J; bases not matched to a gene: 9. DNA for the CDR3: TGTGCCAGCAGCGCCTACGGGACTAGAATCTACGAGCAGTACTTC. As protein: CASSAYGTRIYEQYF. Using reference TRBV7-2 and TRBJ2-7 for the parts outside the CDR3, the full variable domain is GAGVSQSPSNKVTEKGKDVELRCDPISGHTALYWYRQSLGQGLEFLIYFQGNSAPDKSGLPSDRFSAERTGGSVSTLTIQRTQQEDSAVYLCASSAYGTRIYEQYFGPGTRLTVT.

The genes are TRBV14 and TRBJ2-1; D is possibly TRBD2 (6 bases). The CDR3 sequence is 16 residues long. With 3 bases removed from V and 0 bases from J, the gap between germline ends came to 12 bases. In germline, CDR1 is SGHDN, CDR2 FVKESK. The CDR3 is CASSHRTTSSYNEQFF. The CDR3 DNA reads TGTGCCAGCAGCCACCGGACTACGAGCTCCTACAATGAGCAGTTCTTC. Variable domain in full (rest from reference TRBV14 and TRBJ2-1): EAGVTQFPSHSVIEKGQTVTLRCDPISGHDNLYWYRRVMGKEIKFLLHFVKESKQDESGMPNNRFLAERTGGTYSTLKVQPAELEDSGVYFCASSHRTTSSYNEQFFGPGTRLTVL.

The chain is built from TRBV18 and TRBJ2-5, with TRBD2 as a possible D gene (6 bases). Between the trimmed V and J ends, which lost 3 bases and 4 bases, there was a span of 24 bases. Germline assignment: CDR1 KGHSH and CDR2 LQKENI. CDR3 length: 18 amino acids. The CDR3 loop is CASSPTVSSIGGRETQYF. The DNA for the CDR3 is TGTGCCAGCTCACCCACCGTCTCCTCGATCGGGGGAAGAGAGACCCAGTACTTC.

The count of this clone is one. The chain carries TRBV9 and TRBJ2-3; D is uncertain. Trimming stripped 3 bases from V and 8 bases from J, with 10 bases between. Per germline, CDR1 SGDLS and CDR2 YYNGEE. CDR3 length equals 12 residues. CDR3 nucleotides: TGTGCCAGCAGCGCCCCCACCGGTACGCAGTATTTT. Protein sequence: CASSAPTGTQYF.